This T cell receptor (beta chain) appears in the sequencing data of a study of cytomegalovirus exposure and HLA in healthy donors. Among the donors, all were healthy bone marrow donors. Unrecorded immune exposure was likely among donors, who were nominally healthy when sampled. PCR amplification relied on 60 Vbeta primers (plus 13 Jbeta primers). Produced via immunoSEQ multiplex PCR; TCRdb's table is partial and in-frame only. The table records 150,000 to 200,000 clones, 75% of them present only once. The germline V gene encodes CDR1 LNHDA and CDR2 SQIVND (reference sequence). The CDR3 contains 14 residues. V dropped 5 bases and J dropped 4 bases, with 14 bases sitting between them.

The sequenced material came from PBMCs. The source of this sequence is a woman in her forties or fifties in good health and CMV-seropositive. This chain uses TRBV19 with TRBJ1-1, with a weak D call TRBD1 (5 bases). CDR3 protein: CASSAQDLGTEAFF. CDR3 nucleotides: TGTGCCAGTAGTGCACAGGATTTGGGCACTGAAGCTTTCTTT. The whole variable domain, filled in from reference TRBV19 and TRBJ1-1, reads DGGITQSPKYLFRKEGQNVTLSCEQNLNHDAMYWYRQDPGQGLRLIYYSQIVNDFQKGDIAEGYSVSREKKESFPLTVTSAQKNPTAFYLCASSAQDLGTEAFFGQGTRLTVV.